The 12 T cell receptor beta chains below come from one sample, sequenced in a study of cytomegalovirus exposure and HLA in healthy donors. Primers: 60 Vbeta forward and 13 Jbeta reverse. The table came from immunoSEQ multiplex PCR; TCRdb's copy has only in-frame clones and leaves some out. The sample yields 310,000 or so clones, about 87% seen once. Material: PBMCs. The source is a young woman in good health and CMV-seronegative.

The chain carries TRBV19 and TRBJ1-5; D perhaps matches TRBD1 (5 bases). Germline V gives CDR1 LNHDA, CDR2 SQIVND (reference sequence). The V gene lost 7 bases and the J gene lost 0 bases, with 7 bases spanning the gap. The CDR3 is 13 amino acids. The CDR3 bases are TGTGCCAGTACAGGGTATAGCAATCAGCCCCAGCATTTT. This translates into CASTGYSNQPQHF.

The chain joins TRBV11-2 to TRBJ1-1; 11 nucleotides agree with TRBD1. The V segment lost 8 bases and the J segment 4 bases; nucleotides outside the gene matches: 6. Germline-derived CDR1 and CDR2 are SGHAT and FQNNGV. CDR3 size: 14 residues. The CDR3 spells CASDTGTGGTEAFF. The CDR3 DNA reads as TGTGCCAGCGACACCGGGACAGGGGGCACTGAAGCTTTCTTT.

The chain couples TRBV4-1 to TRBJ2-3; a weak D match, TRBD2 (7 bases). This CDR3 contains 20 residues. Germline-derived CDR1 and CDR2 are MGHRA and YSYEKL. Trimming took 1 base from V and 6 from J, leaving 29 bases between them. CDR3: CASSQVGWGSGRGPPDTQYF. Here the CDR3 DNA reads TGCGCCAGCAGCCAAGTGGGCTGGGGCTCGGGGCGGGGGCCCCCGGATACGCAGTATTTT.

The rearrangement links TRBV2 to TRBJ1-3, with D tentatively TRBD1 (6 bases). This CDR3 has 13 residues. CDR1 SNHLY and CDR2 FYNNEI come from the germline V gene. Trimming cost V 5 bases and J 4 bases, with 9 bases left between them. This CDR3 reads CASSLGQGNTIYF. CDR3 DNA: TGTGCCAGCAGTCTCGGACAGGGAAACACCATATATTTT.

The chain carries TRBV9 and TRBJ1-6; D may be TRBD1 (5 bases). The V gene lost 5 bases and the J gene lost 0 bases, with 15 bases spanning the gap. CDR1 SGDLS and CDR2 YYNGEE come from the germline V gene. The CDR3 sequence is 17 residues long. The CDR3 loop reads CASSSPGLSSYNSPLHF. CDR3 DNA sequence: TGTGCCAGCAGTTCTCCAGGGTTGAGCTCCTATAATTCACCCCTCCACTTT.

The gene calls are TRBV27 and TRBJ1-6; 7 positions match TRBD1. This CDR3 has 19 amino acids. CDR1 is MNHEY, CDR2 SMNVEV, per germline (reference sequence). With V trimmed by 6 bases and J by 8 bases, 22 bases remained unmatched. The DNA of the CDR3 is TGTGCCAGCAGCCGCTTAGGGCTCCCGACAGGGAATAAAGATTCACCCCTCCACTTT. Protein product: CASSRLGLPTGNKDSPLHF.

As DNA, the CDR3 is TGTGCCAGCAGTTTATCCCTGTCCTACGAGCAGTACTTC. It translates to CASSLSLSYEQYF. This chain uses TRBV27 with TRBJ2-7; unclear D gene. CDR3 size: 13 residues. With 0 bases removed from V and 1 base from J, the gap between germline ends came to 4 bases. Germline V gives CDR1 MNHEY, CDR2 SMNVEV (reference sequence).

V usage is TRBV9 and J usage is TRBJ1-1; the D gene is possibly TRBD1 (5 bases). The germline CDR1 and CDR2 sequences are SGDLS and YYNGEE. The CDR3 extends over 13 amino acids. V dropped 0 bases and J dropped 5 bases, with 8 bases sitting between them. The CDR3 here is CASSVGQGTEAFF. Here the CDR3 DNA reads TGTGCCAGCAGCGTAGGCCAGGGTACTGAAGCTTTCTTT.

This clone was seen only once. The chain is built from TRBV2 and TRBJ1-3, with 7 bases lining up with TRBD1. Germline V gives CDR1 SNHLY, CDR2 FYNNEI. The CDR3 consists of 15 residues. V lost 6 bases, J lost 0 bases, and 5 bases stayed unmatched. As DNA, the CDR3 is TGTGCCAGCAGCCGGGGACAGTCCTCTGGAAACACCATATATTTT. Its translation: CASSRGQSSGNTIYF.

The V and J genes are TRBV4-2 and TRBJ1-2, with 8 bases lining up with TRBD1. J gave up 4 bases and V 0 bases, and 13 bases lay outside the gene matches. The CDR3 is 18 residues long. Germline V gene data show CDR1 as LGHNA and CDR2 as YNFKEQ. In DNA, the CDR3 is TGTGCCAGCAGCCAAGATCTAGCGGACAGGGCCGGAGTCTATGGCTACACCTTC. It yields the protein CASSQDLADRAGVYGYTF.

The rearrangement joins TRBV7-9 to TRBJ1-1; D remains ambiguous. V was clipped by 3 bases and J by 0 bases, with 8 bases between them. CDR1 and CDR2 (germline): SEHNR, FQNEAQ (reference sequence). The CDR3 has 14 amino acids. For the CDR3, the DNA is TGTGCCAGCAGCTTCGAGAGCTTGAACACTGAAGCTTTCTTT. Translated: CASSFESLNTEAFF.

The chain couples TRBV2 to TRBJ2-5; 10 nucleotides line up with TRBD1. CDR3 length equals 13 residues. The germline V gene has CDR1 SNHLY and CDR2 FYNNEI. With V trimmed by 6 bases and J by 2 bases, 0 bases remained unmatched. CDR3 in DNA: TGTGCCAGCAGGGGACAGGGGCAAGAGACCCAGTACTTC. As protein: CASRGQGQETQYF.